This T cell receptor (beta chain) was profiled in a study of blood T cells in healthy people across ages. This clonotype appeared many times. What it binds is unknown. Combining a sample-barcoded 5' primer with a J-beta primer mix, a second PCR ran for roughly 6 to 12 cycles. One entry per CDR3 protein results from TCRdb running MiXCR on the 5' RACE reads. Of around 870,000 distinct CDR3 sequences listed, more than 25% are singletons. This CDR3 contains 13 residues. Germline CDR1 and CDR2: SNHLY and FYNNEI. The ends were cut back, 2 bases at V and 2 bases at J, with 5 bases in the middle. Findings of the study overall: The lack of PBMC sorting stopped any conclusive naive versus antigen-experienced comparison. Age advanced and TCR beta diversity per million T cells fell, roughly linearly.

Sequenced sample: blood. The sequence came from a woman aged 80 or older in good health. The chain couples TRBV2 to TRBJ2-3, with D unresolved. CDR3 sequence: CASSERFTDTQYF. CDR3 bases: TGTGCCAGCAGTGAACGCTTCACAGATACGCAGTATTTT.